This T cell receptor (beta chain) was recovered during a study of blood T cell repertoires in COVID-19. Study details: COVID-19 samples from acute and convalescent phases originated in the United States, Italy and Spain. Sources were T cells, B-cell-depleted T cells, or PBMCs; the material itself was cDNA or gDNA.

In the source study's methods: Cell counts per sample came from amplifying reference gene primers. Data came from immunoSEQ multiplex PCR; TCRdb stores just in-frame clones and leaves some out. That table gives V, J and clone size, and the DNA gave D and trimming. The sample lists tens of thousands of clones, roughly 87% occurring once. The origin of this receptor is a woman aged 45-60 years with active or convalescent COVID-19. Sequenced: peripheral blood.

DNA of the CDR3: TGCGCCAGCAGCCAAGAAGGGGGACTAGCGACTTACGAGCAGTACTTC. This sequence encodes CASSQEGGLATYEQYF. The gene calls are TRBV4-3 and TRBJ2-7; 10 bases are a match to TRBD2. The germline V gene has CDR1 LGHNA and CDR2 YSLEER. Trimming took 0 bases from V and 4 from J; bases not matched to a gene: 6. The CDR3 totals 16 residues.